This T cell receptor (beta chain) originates from a study of shared clonotypes between healthy human individuals. Study-level background: Per donor, CD8 memory used one plate, CD8 naive used two, CD4 memory used three and CD4 naive used three.

Assay used: immunoSEQ multiplex PCR; TCRdb lists only in-frame clones, some missing. The sample gives about 2,200,000 clones, 90% to 95% of which show up once; roughly 1.8% is in the top ten. The naive CD8 population came from CD45RO-negative cells selected for CCR7, without terminally differentiated effector memory CD45RA+ cells. Study-level results: Non-shared clonotypes were found to have lower generation probabilities than the clonotypes that were shared by all four of the sorted-subset donors.

Trimming took 0 bases from V and 7 from J, leaving 8 bases between them. Germline-derived CDR1 and CDR2 are SGDLS and YYNGEE. The CDR3 length is 13 residues. Details on this clone: Its antigen is currently unknown. Other DNA sequences within the sample encode an identical CDR3.

The sequencing sample was made of naive CD8+ T cells from PBMCs. This chain joins TRBV9 and TRBJ1-5; D not resolved. The origin of this receptor is a man between 18 and 35 years old in good health. Some clones in this sample may be carry-over from other donors' samples. As DNA, the CDR3 is TGTGCCAGCAGCGTAGCTACCGGACAGCCCCAGCATTTT. This encodes CASSVATGQPQHF.